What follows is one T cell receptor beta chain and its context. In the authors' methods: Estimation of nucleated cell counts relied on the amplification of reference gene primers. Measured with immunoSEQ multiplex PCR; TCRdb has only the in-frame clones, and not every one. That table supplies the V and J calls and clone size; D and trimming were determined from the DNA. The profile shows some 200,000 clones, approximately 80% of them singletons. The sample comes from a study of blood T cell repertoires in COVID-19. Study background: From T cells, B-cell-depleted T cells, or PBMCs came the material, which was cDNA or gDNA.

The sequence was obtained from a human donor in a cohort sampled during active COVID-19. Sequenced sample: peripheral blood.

CDR3 DNA: TGTGCCAGCAGCCTCCCACCGGGACAGGGGCCCTACGAGCAGTACTTC. Protein: CASSLPPGQGPYEQYF. The chain combines TRBV5-4 with TRBJ2-7, with 10 bases identical to TRBD1. The CDR3 extends over 16 amino acids. CDR1 SGHNT and CDR2 YYREEE come from the germline V gene (reference sequence). V lost 4 bases and J lost 2; bases outside the gene matches: 9.